This paragraph reports one TCR beta chain. Its antigen is unknown. This sample is part of a study of identical twins. Study results and caveats: A partial confounding effect on zero-insertion analyses could come from invariant MAIT and iNKT cells.

After removal of 1 base from V and 11 bases from J, the junction contained 12 bases not matched to a gene. The CDR3 covers 15 residues. Template switching added a universal primer site; cDNA carried unique molecular identifiers. From the 5' RACE reads, TCRdb called clonotypes with MiXCR, one entry per CDR3 protein. Here the sample spans about 210,000 distinct CDR3 sequences, approximately 9% being singletons. The rearrangement joins TRBV12-3 or TRBV12-4 to TRBJ1-1; TRBD1 matches at 8 bases. The sequence was obtained from a woman younger than 30 in good health. The material sequenced was memory (CD45RO+) T cells sorted from blood. CDR3 residues: CASSLEGTGVREAFF. Written as DNA, the CDR3 is TGTGCCAGCAGTTTAGAAGGGACAGGTGTCCGTGAGGCTTTCTTT.